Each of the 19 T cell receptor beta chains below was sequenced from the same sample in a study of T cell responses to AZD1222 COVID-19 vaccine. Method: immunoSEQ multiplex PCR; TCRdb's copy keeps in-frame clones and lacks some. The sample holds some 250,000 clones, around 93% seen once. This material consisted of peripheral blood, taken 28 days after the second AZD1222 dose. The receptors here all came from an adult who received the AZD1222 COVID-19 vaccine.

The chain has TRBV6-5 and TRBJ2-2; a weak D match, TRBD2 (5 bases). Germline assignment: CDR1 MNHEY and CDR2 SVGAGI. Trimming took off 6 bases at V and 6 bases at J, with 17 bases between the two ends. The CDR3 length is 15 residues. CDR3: CASRNYRTGSGELFF. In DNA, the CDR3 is TGTGCCAGCAGAAACTACCGGACTGGGTCCGGGGAGCTGTTTTTT.

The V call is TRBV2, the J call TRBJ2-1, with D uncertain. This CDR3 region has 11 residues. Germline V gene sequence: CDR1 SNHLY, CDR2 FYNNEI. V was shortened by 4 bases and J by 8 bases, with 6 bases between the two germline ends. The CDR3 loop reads CASSVRHEQFF. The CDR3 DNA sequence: TGTGCCAGCAGTGTTAGACATGAGCAGTTCTTC.

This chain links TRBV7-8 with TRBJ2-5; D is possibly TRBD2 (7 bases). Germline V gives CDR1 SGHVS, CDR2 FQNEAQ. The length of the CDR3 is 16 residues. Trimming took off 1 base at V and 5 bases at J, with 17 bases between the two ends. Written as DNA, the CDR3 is TGTGCCAGCAGCTTAGGGAACGGGGGGCGGGCCGAGACCCAGTACTTC. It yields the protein CASSLGNGGRAETQYF.

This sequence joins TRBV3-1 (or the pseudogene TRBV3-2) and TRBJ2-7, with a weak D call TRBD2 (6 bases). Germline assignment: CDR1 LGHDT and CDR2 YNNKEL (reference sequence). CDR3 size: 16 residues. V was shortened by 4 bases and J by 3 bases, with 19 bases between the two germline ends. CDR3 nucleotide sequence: TGTGCCAGCAGCCGTCAGCTTGGAGGGAGAGGCTACGAGCAGTACTTC. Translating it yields CASSRQLGGRGYEQYF.

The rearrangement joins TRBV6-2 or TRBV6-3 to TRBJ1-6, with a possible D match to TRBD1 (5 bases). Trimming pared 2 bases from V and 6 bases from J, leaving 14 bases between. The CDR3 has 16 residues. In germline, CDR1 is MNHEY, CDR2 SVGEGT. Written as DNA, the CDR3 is TGTGCCAGCAGTTACACTCGGGGCGTCTTTAATTCACCCCTCCACTTT. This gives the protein CASSYTRGVFNSPLHF.

CDR3 loop: CASSDPPSTDTQYF. For the CDR3, the DNA is TGTGCCAGCAGTGACCCACCTAGCACAGATACGCAGTATTTT. The chain couples TRBV6-1 to TRBJ2-3, with unresolved D. CDR3 size: 14 residues. V was pared by 3 bases and J by 0 bases, with 7 bases between. Germline V gene lookup returns CDR1 MNHNS and CDR2 SASEGT.

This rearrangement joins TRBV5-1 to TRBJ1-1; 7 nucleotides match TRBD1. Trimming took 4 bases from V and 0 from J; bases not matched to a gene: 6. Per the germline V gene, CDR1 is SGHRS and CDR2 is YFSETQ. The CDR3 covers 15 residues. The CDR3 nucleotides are TGCGCCAGCAGCGCGGGACAGCTCATGAACACTGAAGCTTTCTTT. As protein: CASSAGQLMNTEAFF.

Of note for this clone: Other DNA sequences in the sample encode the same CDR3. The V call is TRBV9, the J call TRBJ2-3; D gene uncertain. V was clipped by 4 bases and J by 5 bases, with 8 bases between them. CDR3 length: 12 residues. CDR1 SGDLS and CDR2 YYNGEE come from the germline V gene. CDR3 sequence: CASSPRLDTQYF. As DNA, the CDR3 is TGTGCCAGCAGCCCCCGGTTAGATACGCAGTATTTT. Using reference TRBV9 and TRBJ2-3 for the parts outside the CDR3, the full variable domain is DSGVTQTPKHLITATGQRVTLRCSPRSGDLSVYWYQQSLDQGLQFLIQYYNGEERAKGNILERFSAQQFPDLHSELNLSSLELGDSALYFCASSPRLDTQYFGPGTRLTVL.

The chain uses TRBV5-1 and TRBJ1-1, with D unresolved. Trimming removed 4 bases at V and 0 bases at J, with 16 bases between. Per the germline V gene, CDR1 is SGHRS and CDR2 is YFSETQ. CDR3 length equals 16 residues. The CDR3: CASSLGYRAMNTEAFF. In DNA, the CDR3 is TGCGCCAGCAGCCTCGGATATAGGGCCATGAACACTGAAGCTTTCTTT. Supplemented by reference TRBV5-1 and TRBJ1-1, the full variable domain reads KAGVTQTPRYLIKTRGQQVTLSCSPISGHRSVSWYQQTPGQGLQFLFEYFSETQRNKGNFPGRFSGRQFSNSRSEMNVSTLELGDSALYLCASSLGYRAMNTEAFFGQGTRLTVV.

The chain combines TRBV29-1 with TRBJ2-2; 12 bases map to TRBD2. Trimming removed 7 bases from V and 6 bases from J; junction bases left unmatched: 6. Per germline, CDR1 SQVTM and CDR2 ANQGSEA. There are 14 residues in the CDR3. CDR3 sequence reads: CSARTSGAAGELFF. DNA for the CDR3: TGCAGCGCCCGGACTAGCGGGGCCGCCGGGGAGCTGTTTTTT.

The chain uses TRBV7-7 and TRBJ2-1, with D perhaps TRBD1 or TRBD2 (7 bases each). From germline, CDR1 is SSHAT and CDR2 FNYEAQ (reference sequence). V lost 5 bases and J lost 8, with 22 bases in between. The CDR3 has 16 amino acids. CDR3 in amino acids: CASSQGVAGPVDEQFF. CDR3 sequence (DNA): TGTGCCAGCAGCCAGGGGGTAGCGGGCCCGGTGGATGAGCAGTTCTTC.

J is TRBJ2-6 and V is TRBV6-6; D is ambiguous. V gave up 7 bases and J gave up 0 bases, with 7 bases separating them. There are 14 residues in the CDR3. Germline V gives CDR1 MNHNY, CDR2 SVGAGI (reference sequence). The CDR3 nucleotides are TGTGCCAGCACTGGTAGCTCTGGGGCCAACGTCCTGACTTTC. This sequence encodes CASTGSSGANVLTF.

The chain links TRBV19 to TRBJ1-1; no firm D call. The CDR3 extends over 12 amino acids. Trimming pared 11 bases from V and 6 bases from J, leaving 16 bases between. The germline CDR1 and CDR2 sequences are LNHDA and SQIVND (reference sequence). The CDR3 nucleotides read TGTGCCTCAAGCCTTTCTCGGGCTGAAGCTTTCTTT. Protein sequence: CASSLSRAEAFF. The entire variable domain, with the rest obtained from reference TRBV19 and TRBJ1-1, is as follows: DGGITQSPKYLFRKEGQNVTLSCEQNLNHDAMYWYRQDPGQGLRLIYYSQIVNDFQKGDIAEGYSVSREKKESFPLTVTSAQKNPTAFYLCASSLSRAEAFFGQGTRLTVV.

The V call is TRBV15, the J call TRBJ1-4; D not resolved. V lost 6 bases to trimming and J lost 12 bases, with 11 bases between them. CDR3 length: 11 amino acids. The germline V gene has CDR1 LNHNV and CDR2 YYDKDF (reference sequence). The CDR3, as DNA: TGTGCCACCAGGCCCCCAGCCCAACTGTTTTTT. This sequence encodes CATRPPAQLFF.

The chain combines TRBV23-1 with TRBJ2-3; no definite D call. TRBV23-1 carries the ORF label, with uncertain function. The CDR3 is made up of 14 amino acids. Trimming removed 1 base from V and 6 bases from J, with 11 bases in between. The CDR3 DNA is TGCGCCAGCAGTCAATTATTGGGTTCCGATACGCAGTATTTT. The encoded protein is CASSQLLGSDTQYF.

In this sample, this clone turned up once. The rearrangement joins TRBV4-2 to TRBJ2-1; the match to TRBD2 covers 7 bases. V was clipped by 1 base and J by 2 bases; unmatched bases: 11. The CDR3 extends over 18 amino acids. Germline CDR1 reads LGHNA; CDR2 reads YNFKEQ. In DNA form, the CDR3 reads TGTGCCAGCAGCCAAGGCGCCCTAGCGGTTCGTCCCTACAATGAGCAGTTCTTC. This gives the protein CASSQGALAVRPYNEQFF.

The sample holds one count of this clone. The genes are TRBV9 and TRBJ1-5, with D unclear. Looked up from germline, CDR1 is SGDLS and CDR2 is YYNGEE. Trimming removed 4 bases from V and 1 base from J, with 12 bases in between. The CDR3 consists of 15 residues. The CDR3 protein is CASSTSAASNQPQHF. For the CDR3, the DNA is TGTGCCAGCAGCACCTCAGCTGCGAGCAATCAGCCCCAGCATTTT.

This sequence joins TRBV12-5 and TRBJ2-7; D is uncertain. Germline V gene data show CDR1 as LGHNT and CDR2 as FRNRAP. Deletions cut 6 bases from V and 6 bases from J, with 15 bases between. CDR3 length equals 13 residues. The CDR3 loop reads CASGPDPPGEQYF. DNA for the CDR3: TGTGCTAGTGGCCCTGACCCCCCTGGCGAGCAGTACTTC.

The CDR3 protein is CASSLGQGSNYGYTF. The CDR3 DNA sequence: TGTGCCAGCAGCTTAGGGCAGGGATCAAACTATGGCTACACCTTC. The chain employs TRBV7-9 and TRBJ1-2; weak D call: TRBD1 (5 bases). The V gene's germline CDR1 is SEHNR and CDR2 FQNEAQ (reference sequence). With 1 base removed from V and 2 bases from J, the gap between germline ends came to 11 bases. The CDR3 length is 15 residues.